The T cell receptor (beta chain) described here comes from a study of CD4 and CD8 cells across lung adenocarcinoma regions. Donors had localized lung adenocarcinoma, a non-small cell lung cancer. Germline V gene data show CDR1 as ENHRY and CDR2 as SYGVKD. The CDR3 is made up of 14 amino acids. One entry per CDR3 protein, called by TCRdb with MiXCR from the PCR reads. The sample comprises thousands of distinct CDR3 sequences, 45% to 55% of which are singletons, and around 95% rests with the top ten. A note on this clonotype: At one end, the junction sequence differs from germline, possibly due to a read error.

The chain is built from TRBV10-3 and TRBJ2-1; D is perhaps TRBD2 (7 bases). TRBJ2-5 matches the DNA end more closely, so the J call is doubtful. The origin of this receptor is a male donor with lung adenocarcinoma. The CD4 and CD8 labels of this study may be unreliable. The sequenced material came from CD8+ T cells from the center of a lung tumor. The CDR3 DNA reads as TGTGCGGGGAGGGGGGTACGAGACCAAGAGATCCAGTACTTC. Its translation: CAGRGVRDQEIQYF.